This TCR beta chain originates from a study of breast tumors, draining lymph nodes, adjacent tissues. Findings and caveats of the study: Tumor T cell lymph node origin was a supported hypothesis, not proven. Luminal-like breast cancer showed significantly greater tumor-nontumor repertoire similarity than basal-like breast cancer did. The data were judged consistent with most tumor T cells coming from lymph node and expanding in tumor. Tumor TCR diversity was below lymph nodes but above nontumor tissue.

This clonotype was observed at least ten times. Its target is unknown. One entry per CDR3 protein results from TCRdb running MiXCR on the multiplex PCR reads. This sample carries approximately 150,000 distinct CDR3 sequences, 30% to 35% of them seen once, and the ten largest clones take about 2.5%. Breast cancer patients provided tissue from their axillary draining lymph nodes. Between the trimmed V and J ends, which lost 0 bases and 2 bases, there was a span of 12 bases. The CDR3 sequence is 15 residues long. Germline lookup yields CDR1 SGHRS and CDR2 YFSETQ. This rearrangement joins TRBV5-1 to TRBJ2-7; TRBD2 might be the D (6 bases). This sequence was found in a female donor with breast cancer. Some clones in this sample may be carry-over from other donors' samples. The sequencing input was axillary lymph node tissue. For the CDR3, the DNA is TGCGCCAGCAGCTTGGTTGGCGGGACCCCCTACGAGCAGTACTTC. Protein: CASSLVGGTPYEQYF.